This TCR beta chain was sequenced during a study of shared T cell receptors in the human thymus. Germline CDR1 and CDR2: MNHEY and SVGAGI. V was cut by 7 bases and J by 5 bases, with 20 bases left in between. The CDR3 runs 15 residues. Clones were sequenced by immunoSEQ multiplex PCR, and TCRdb holds only the in-frame ones, with some missing. Seen here are around 68,000 clones, about 96% observed once, and the top ten hold roughly 0.033%. The sequence was collected from a human donor. V gene TRBV6-5 combines with J gene TRBJ2-5, with D uncertain. The source material was thymocytes. CDR3 sequence: CASTQGWDPNETQYF. Here the CDR3 DNA reads TGTGCCAGCACCCAAGGTTGGGATCCCAATGAGACCCAGTACTTC.